A selection of T cell receptor beta chains follows, all from one sample in a study of blood T cell repertoires in COVID-19. Repertoires were generated with immunoSEQ multiplex PCR, while TCRdb's copy carries only in-frame clones and drops some. The sample holds some 90,000 clones, roughly 89% seen once. Input material: peripheral blood. These receptors all come from a woman of 80 years or more with active COVID-19. CDR3s include the opening cysteine and the closing phenylalanine or tryptophan. D genes are given only for firm matches. Clone size appears in some rows only: once, few, many, or a class for an expanded clone.

CDR3aa	CDR3nt	j_gene	len	v_gene	abundance	d_gene
CASSEPRLAGETQYF	TGTGCCAGCAGTGAACCAAGACTAGCGGGAGAGACCCAGTACTTC	TRBJ2-5	15	TRBV2	.	TRBD2
CASSLVPLTGGNQPQHF	TGTGCCAGCAGTTTAGTCCCTCTGACAGGGGGAAATCAGCCCCAGCATTTT	TRBJ1-5	17	TRBV28	.	TRBD1
CASSPSEALGQGTQYF	TGTGCCAGCAGCCCTTCAGAGGCCCTAGGCCAGGGAACGCAGTATTTT	TRBJ2-3	16	TRBV7-3	.	.
CASSLGVVGVYGYTF	TGTGCCAGCAGCTTGGGTGTTGTCGGGGTTTATGGCTACACCTTC	TRBJ1-2	15	TRBV7-8	once	.
CASSARQGGTEAFF	TGTGCCAGCAGCGCCCGACAGGGCGGCACTGAAGCTTTCTTT	TRBJ1-1	14	TRBV7-9	.	TRBD1
CASSDRAPILETQYF	TGTGCCAGTAGTGACAGGGCGCCTATCTTGGAGACCCAGTACTTC	TRBJ2-5	15	TRBV19	.	TRBD1
CASSYSALRDTEAFF	TGTGCCAGCAGTTACTCAGCTTTACGGGACACTGAAGCTTTCTTT	TRBJ1-1	15	TRBV6-6	.	.
CASSRMSGTYNEQFF	TGTGCCAGCAGCCGCATGAGCGGGACGTACAATGAGCAGTTCTTC	TRBJ2-1	15	TRBV7-2	.	TRBD2
CASSLEGAATEAFF	TGTGCCAGCAGCTTAGAAGGGGCTGCAACTGAAGCTTTCTTT	TRBJ1-1	14	TRBV11-3	.	.
CASSAGTSGRDVQFF	TGTGCCAGCAGCGCGGGGACTAGCGGGAGGGATGTTCAGTTCTTC	TRBJ2-1	15	TRBV9	.	TRBD2